This paragraph reports one T cell receptor (beta chain). As yet, its antigen is unknown. This record belongs to a study of cytomegalovirus exposure and HLA in healthy donors. The wider study: Previous work identified roughly 120 million unique TCR beta sequences from around 200 million T cells. Around 77 million unique TCRs from HLA-typed donors made up an early data release. Study results and limitations: Cytomegalovirus status was reportedly diagnosed by the classifier with high specificity and sensitivity. No immune exposure information besides CMV serostatus was available.

With 60 Vbeta and 13 Jbeta primers, the PCR was carried out. The repertoire was sequenced with immunoSEQ multiplex PCR; TCRdb's copy has only in-frame clones and lacks some. The table has roughly 200,000 clones, 70% to 90% seen once. The CDR3 runs 13 residues. Trimming removed 3 bases from V and 5 bases from J, with 10 bases in between. Germline assignment: CDR1 SGHVS and CDR2 FQNEAQ. Sequenced sample: PBMCs. V and J are TRBV7-8 and TRBJ1-1; possibly TRBD1 for D (6 bases). The clonotype was recovered from a woman in her forties or fifties in good health and CMV-seronegative. This CDR3 reads CASSFTGKTEAFF. For the CDR3, the DNA is TGTGCCAGCAGCTTTACAGGGAAGACTGAAGCTTTCTTT.